The clone carrying this T cell receptor beta chain was detected many times. Its antigen remains unidentified. Hyperthyroidism of Graves' type that showed no ophthalmopathy progression within 18 months was stable. Criteria for exclusion of patients were uncontrolled infection, other autoimmune disease, pregnancy or lactation. Trimming cost V 10 bases and J 4 bases; bases outside gene matches: 9. Germline CDR1 reads LNHDA; CDR2 reads SQIVND (reference sequence). The CDR3 has 13 residues. RNA transcripts served as the template for amplifying TCR beta CDR3 regions. Researchers ran a first-round RT-PCR on the TCR CDR3 using the HTBI primer set. TCRdb processed the multiplex PCR reads anew with MiXCR; each CDR3 protein has one entry. The data contain roughly 200,000 distinct CDR3 sequences, approximately 16% of them singletons. The record originates from a study of T cells in Graves' hyperthyroidism and ophthalmopathy. Overall study results and limits: Through a model of 13 V-J features, ophthalmopathy was separated from stable hyperthyroidism.

This receptor was identified in a middle-aged man with Graves' hyperthyroidism. The chain carries TRBV19 and TRBJ1-1, with 7 bases lining up with TRBD1. Sequencing was performed on blood. CDR3 DNA: TGTGCCACCTGCCCGACAGGGAGCACTGAAGCTTTCTTT. Amino acids: CATCPTGSTEAFF. The full variable domain, rest sourced from reference TRBV19 and TRBJ1-1, is DGGITQSPKYLFRKEGQNVTLSCEQNLNHDAMYWYRQDPGQGLRLIYYSQIVNDFQKGDIAEGYSVSREKKESFPLTVTSAQKNPTAFYLCATCPTGSTEAFFGQGTRLTVV.